A single sample gave rise to the 25 T cell receptor beta chains below, sequenced in a study of blood T cells in healthy people across ages. Primers used in a second PCR of roughly 6 to 12 cycles were a sample-barcoded 5' primer and a J-beta primer mix. TCRdb processed the 5' RACE reads anew with MiXCR; each CDR3 protein has one entry. The data contain around 1,700,000 distinct CDR3 sequences, 28% of them singletons. The material sequenced was blood. These receptors originate from a woman aged 25 to 39 in good health.

Notes on this clonotype: A read error may be the cause here, since a much bigger clone is one base away. The rearrangement uses TRBV28 and TRBJ2-7; tentatively, D is TRBD1 (5 bases). CDR1 is MDHEN, CDR2 SYDVKM, per germline. V was pared by 2 bases and J by 5 bases, with 10 bases between. The CDR3 runs 13 residues. In DNA form, the CDR3 reads TGTGCCAGCAGTTTACCCCACAGGAACGAGCAGTACTTC. It yields the protein CASSLPHRNEQYF.

V and J are TRBV15 and TRBJ1-1, with D unresolved. Trimming shortened V by 0 bases and J by 4 bases, and 9 bases separated the two germline ends. The CDR3 covers 14 residues. CDR1 and CDR2 (germline): LNHNV, YYDKDF (reference sequence). The CDR3 DNA is TGTGCCACCAGCAGAGATAAGTCGGGCACTGAAGCTTTCTTT. It translates to CATSRDKSGTEAFF. Looking up the rest from reference TRBV15 and TRBJ1-1 gives the full variable domain: DAMVIQNPRYQVTQFGKPVTLSCSQTLNHNVMYWYQQKSSQAPKLLFHYYDKDFNNEADTPDNFQSRRPNTSFCFLDIRSPGLGDTAMYLCATSRDKSGTEAFFGQGTRLTVV.

This clonotype was picked up a small number of times. The chain combines TRBV5-4 with TRBJ2-3; 9 nucleotides match TRBD2. The CDR3 spans 15 residues. The J segment lost 4 bases and the V segment lost 2 bases, leaving 5 bases of the junction unmatched. Looked up from germline, CDR1 is SGHNT and CDR2 is YYREEE (reference sequence). The CDR3 protein is CASSFGTSTPDTQYF. The CDR3 DNA follows: TGTGCCAGCAGCTTCGGGACTAGCACTCCAGATACGCAGTATTTT.

Comments on this clonotype: A read error is possible here, since a much larger clone lies one base away. The chain links TRBV29-1 to TRBJ2-1; the D gene could be TRBD1 or TRBD2 (5 bases each). Germline V gene sequence: CDR1 SQVTM, CDR2 ANQGSEA. The CDR3 loop spans 15 amino acids. The CDR3 region is CSVVWGTRPYNERFF. The CDR3 DNA reads as TGCAGCGTTGTGTGGGGGACCCGTCCCTACAATGAGCGGTTCTTC.

The chain joins TRBV4-1 to TRBJ2-3; tentatively, D is TRBD1 (5 bases). V dropped 0 bases and J dropped 3 bases, with 10 bases sitting between them. Germline V gene sequence: CDR1 MGHRA, CDR2 YSYEKL. The CDR3 is 15 amino acids. The CDR3 nucleotides are TGCGCCAGCAGCCAAGAGTTCCAGGGAACAGATACGCAGTATTTT. It codes for CASSQEFQGTDTQYF.

This chain joins TRBV5-1 and TRBJ2-5; D remains ambiguous. Trimming pared 6 bases from V and 5 bases from J, leaving 17 bases between. Germline V lookup: CDR1 SGHRS, CDR2 YFSETQ. The CDR3 covers 14 residues. Here the CDR3 DNA reads TGCGCCAGCACCTACCCATCCGTCCGGGAGACCCAGTACTTC. Its protein product is CASTYPSVRETQYF.

This clonotype was seen more than once but under ten times. Relative to the germline gene, one junction end is altered; a read error may explain this. This sequence joins TRBV2 and TRBJ2-4, with 10 bases identical to TRBD1. The CDR3 loop spans 17 amino acids. Germline lookup yields CDR1 SNHLY and CDR2 FYNNEI. CDR3 in DNA: TGTGCCAGCAGTGAGGAGGGACAGGGGATAGCCAAAAACATTCGGTACTTC. Translating it yields CASSEEGQGIAKNIRYF.

This clonotype was counted a few times. The chain recombines TRBV7-2 with TRBJ1-2; 7 bases match TRBD1. The CDR3 has 14 residues. After removal of 5 bases from V and 7 bases from J, the junction contained 10 bases not matched to a gene. Germline loops: CDR1 SGHTA, CDR2 FQGNSA. CDR3 bases: TGTGCCAGCAGCCCGACGACAGGGTCGGTTGGCTACACCTTC. Translating it yields CASSPTTGSVGYTF.

The genes are TRBV11-2 and TRBJ1-5, with no clear D. The germline CDR1 and CDR2 sequences are SGHAT and FQNNGV. The CDR3 extends over 14 amino acids. Trimming removed 3 bases at V and 6 bases at J, with 12 bases between. The CDR3 loop is CASSFTVDRQPQHF. The CDR3 nucleotides read TGTGCCAGCAGCTTTACGGTTGACCGTCAGCCCCAGCATTTT.

A few counts support this clonotype. The V gene is TRBV6-6, the J gene TRBJ2-3, with TRBD1 identical over 8 bases. The CDR3 is made up of 15 amino acids. The germline V gene encodes CDR1 MNHNY and CDR2 SVGAGI (reference sequence). With V trimmed by 6 bases and J by 4 bases, 9 bases remained unmatched. The CDR3 DNA follows: TGTGCCAGCAGCCGCGACAGGGGTGGTGCAGATACGCAGTATTTT. This gives the protein CASSRDRGGADTQYF.

There are a few counts of this clonotype. The CDR3 DNA is TGTGCCAGCAGTCGAGACTGGAATCAGCCCCAGCATTTT. Amino acids: CASSRDWNQPQHF. The gene calls are TRBV27 and TRBJ1-5; D not resolved. Trimming took off 5 bases at V and 4 bases at J, with 9 bases between the two ends. CDR3 length: 13 residues. Germline V lookup: CDR1 MNHEY, CDR2 SMNVEV (reference sequence).

The V call is TRBV5-1, the J call TRBJ1-6; D possibly corresponds to TRBD1 (5 bases). The CDR3 runs to 15 residues. V was clipped by 0 bases and J by 5 bases, with 9 bases between them. Germline V gene lookup returns CDR1 SGHRS and CDR2 YFSETQ. CDR3 residues: CASSLDRTNNSPLHF. The CDR3 DNA follows: TGCGCCAGCAGCTTGGACAGGACAAATAATTCACCCCTCCACTTT.

J is TRBJ2-3 and V is TRBV6-5, with D perhaps TRBD1 (5 bases). CDR1 MNHEY and CDR2 SVGAGI come from the germline V gene. V was trimmed by 0 bases and J by 13 bases, leaving 17 bases between them. The CDR3 covers 14 residues. CDR3 nucleotides: TGTGCCAGCAGTTACTCCCACGGGCAGGGTCCAAAGTATTTT. Amino acid sequence: CASSYSHGQGPKYF.

This clonotype was seen a handful of times. Here the CDR3 DNA reads TGTGCCAGCAGCTTGGATGGAGGGGCGCGTGGCTACACCTTC. Its protein product is CASSLDGGARGYTF. The chain joins TRBV5-4 to TRBJ1-2; D might be TRBD1 (5 bases). The CDR3 covers 14 residues. Trimming removed 0 bases from V and 7 bases from J, with 13 bases in between. CDR1 is SGHNT, CDR2 YYREEE, per germline (reference sequence).

The chain has TRBV12-3 or TRBV12-4 and TRBJ1-2; weak D call: TRBD1 (6 bases). Trimming left V 5 bases short and J 6 bases short, with 13 bases between. This CDR3 is built from 13 residues. CDR3 residues: CASSPGGLHGYTF. The CDR3 coding sequence is TGTGCCAGCAGTCCGGGGGGGCTGCATGGCTACACCTTC.

This clonotype came up many times. V and J are TRBV28 and TRBJ2-7, with a possible D match to TRBD1 (5 bases). Germline V gene lookup returns CDR1 MDHEN and CDR2 SYDVKM. V was clipped by 10 bases and J by 3 bases, with 22 bases between them. The CDR3 extends over 15 amino acids. For the CDR3, the DNA is TGTGCCACCTCTCCTCCCGGACACAAAATCTACGAGCAGTACTTC. Amino acids: CATSPPGHKIYEQYF.

Regarding this clonotype: Its ends do not fully match the called genes, so a read error is possible. This chain connects TRBV29-1 to TRBJ2-1; D is unresolved. This CDR3 has 13 amino acids. Germline CDR1 reads SQVTM; CDR2 reads ANQGSEA. Here the CDR3 DNA reads TGCGGCGTTGAAGATTGGAAGATCAGTGAGCAGTTCTTC. Its protein product is CGVEDWKISEQFF.

This clonotype was seen a handful of times. The rearrangement joins TRBV14 to TRBJ2-7; no reliable D call. The ends were cut back, 5 bases at V and 7 bases at J, with 12 bases in the middle. CDR1 and CDR2 (germline): SGHDN, FVKESK. The CDR3 sequence is 12 residues long. In DNA, the CDR3 is TGTGCCAGCAGCGAGACCCTGGGGGAGCAGTACTTC. It codes for CASSETLGEQYF.

On this clonotype: This may be a read error, as it is one base from a much larger clone. The chain is built from TRBV7-9 and TRBJ2-6; weak D call: TRBD1 (5 bases). The CDR3 runs to 15 residues. CDR1 is SEHNR, CDR2 FQNEAQ, per germline (reference sequence). The CDR3 region has the DNA TGTGCCAGCAGCTGGCAGGTGTCTGGGGCCAACGTCCGGACTTTC. Amino acid sequence: CASSWQVSGANVRTF.

This clonotype came up a few times. J is TRBJ2-7 and V is TRBV6-6; D is possibly TRBD1 (6 bases). V was cut by 6 bases and J by 6 bases, with 15 bases left in between. The V gene's germline CDR1 is MNHNY and CDR2 SVGAGI (reference sequence). This CDR3 region has 13 residues. The CDR3 sequence: CASRGHRAAEQYF. The DNA for the CDR3 is TGTGCCAGCAGGGGGCACAGGGCGGCCGAGCAGTACTTC.

The J gene is TRBJ1-1, the V gene TRBV7-9; 7 bases align to TRBD1. The CDR3 contains 13 residues. Germline lookup yields CDR1 SEHNR and CDR2 FQNEAQ (reference sequence). The J segment lost 7 bases and the V segment lost 4 bases, leaving 6 bases of the junction unmatched. Written as DNA, the CDR3 is TGTGCCAGCAGCTCGAACAGGGGCATTGAAGCTTTCTTT. Protein sequence: CASSSNRGIEAFF. The variable domain in full, completed from reference TRBV7-9 and TRBJ1-1, reads DTGVSQNPRHKITKRGQNVTFRCDPISEHNRLYWYRQTLGQGPEFLTYFQNEAQLEKSRLLSDRFSAERPKGSFSTLEIQRTEQGDSAMYLCASSSNRGIEAFFGQGTRLTVV.

The chain is built from TRBV14 and TRBJ2-1; weak D call: TRBD2 (5 bases). The CDR3 is 15 residues long. Germline CDR1 and CDR2: SGHDN and FVKESK. V lost 4 bases and J lost 4, with 14 bases in between. For the CDR3, the DNA is TGTGCCAGCAGCCCCAACTTCGGACTGTACAATGAGCAGTTCTTC. Translating gives CASSPNFGLYNEQFF.

This clonotype has only a few counts. This chain connects TRBV9 to TRBJ2-5; D perhaps matches TRBD2 (6 bases). TRBJ2-7 explains the end of the DNA better; the J call may be wrong. CDR3 size: 14 residues. Germline V CDR1 and CDR2: SGDLS, YYNGEE. CDR3 sequence: CASSVQVGGGEQYF. The CDR3 DNA follows: TGTGCCAGCAGCGTACAGGTGGGAGGAGGCGAGCAGTACTTC.

The genes are TRBV12-3 or TRBV12-4 and TRBJ2-1, with 9 bases lining up with TRBD2. This CDR3 comprises 17 residues. V was pared by 2 bases and J by 7 bases, with 12 bases of the junction left unmatched. CDR3 amino acids: CASSLSSLAGEVNEQFF. The CDR3 coding sequence is TGTGCCAGCAGTTTATCTTCCTTAGCGGGAGAGGTTAATGAGCAGTTCTTC.

V gene TRBV4-1 combines with J gene TRBJ2-2, with a possible D match to TRBD1 (5 bases). The CDR3 is 14 residues long. The V end lost 0 bases, the J end lost 4 bases, and 6 bases lay between the germline ends. CDR1 is MGHRA and CDR2 is YSYEKL in the germline V gene. CDR3 protein: CASSQDQGTGELFF. CDR3 in DNA: TGCGCCAGCAGCCAAGATCAGGGCACCGGGGAGCTGTTTTTT.